The present entry profiles one T cell receptor beta chain with its context. The entry originates in a study of blood T cell repertoires in COVID-19. Method: immunoSEQ multiplex PCR; TCRdb's copy keeps in-frame clones and lacks some. Here the sample spans hundreds of thousands of clones, roughly 89% being singletons. V dropped 0 bases and J dropped 7 bases, with 9 bases sitting between them. The CDR3 sequence is 13 residues long. Germline V gene data show CDR1 as LGHDT and CDR2 as YNNKEL (reference sequence). The sequence came from a woman aged 50 to 60 with COVID-19, enrolled during active disease. The chain carries TRBV3-1 (or the pseudogene TRBV3-2) and TRBJ1-1, with D uncertain. Sequencing was carried out using peripheral blood. The CDR3 sequence: CASSQDPRFEAFF. CDR3 DNA: TGTGCCAGCAGCCAAGATCCTCGGTTTGAAGCTTTCTTT.